This T cell receptor beta chain was sequenced during a study of regulatory T cells in long-lasting Graves disease. Overall study results and limits: TRBV28, TRBJ1-2 and TRBJ2-5 emerged as the favored segments in persistent disease.

A word on this clonotype: What it recognizes is unknown. This CDR3 fails to terminate in the conserved phenylalanine or tryptophan, so it likely reflects a read error.

CDR3 regions were amplified by Arm-PCR using iRepertoire HTBI primers to build TCR beta libraries. MiXCR, applied by TCRdb to the multiplex PCR reads, yields one record per CDR3 protein. Here the sample spans roughly 510,000 distinct CDR3 sequences, 15% to 20% being singletons. The time point denotes: newly diagnosed GD, antithyroid drugs for less than 3 months. From PBMCs, RNA was extracted and then used to make the TCR library. An endocrinology department in Xi'an, China, supplied the patients. CDR3 length: 14 residues. Germline V gives CDR1 SGHVS, CDR2 FQNEAQ. The V end lost 4 bases, the J end lost 0 bases, and 7 bases lay between the germline ends. This sample was shared with a second study, whose subject was T cells in Graves' hyperthyroidism and ophthalmopathy. From that study: The study defined stable Graves' hyperthyroidism as no ophthalmopathy progression within 18 months. Using the HTBI primer set, a first-round RT-PCR was run on the TCR CDR3.

This clonotype was sampled from a man between 18 and 29 years old with Graves disease. The source material was peripheral blood mononuclear cells (PBMCs), sampled at new diagnosis, from a patient treated with antithyroid drugs. The chain employs TRBV7-8 and TRBJ1-5; D remains unclear. CDR3 nucleotide sequence: TGTGCCAGCAGCTCGTCCAATAGCAATCAGCCCCAGCATTTG. Translation gives CASSSSNSNQPQHL.